This T cell receptor beta chain appears in the sequencing data of a study of T cells after yellow fever vaccination. TCRdb re-derived calls from the 5' RACE reads in MiXCR, one entry per CDR3 protein. The sample has under 250,000 distinct CDR3 sequences; 6.9% are singletons. The sequence was obtained from a man aged 25 to 40 who received the YFV17D yellow fever vaccine. Sequencing was performed on CD4+ T cells sorted from PBMCs, taken 15 days after the yellow fever booster vaccination.

CDR3 residues: CAIQGGDTEAFF. In DNA, the CDR3 is TGTGCCATTCAGGGGGGCGACACTGAAGCTTTCTTT. This chain links TRBV10-3 with TRBJ1-1; TRBD1 matches 7 bases. The V gene end was trimmed by 9 bases and the J gene end by 3 bases; junction bases not matched to a gene: 4. The CDR3 totals 12 residues. Germline CDR1 reads ENHRY; CDR2 reads SYGVKD.